A selection of T cell receptor beta chains follows, all from one sample in a study of tumor and adjacent non-tumor tissue in lung cancer. One entry per CDR3 protein, called by TCRdb with MiXCR from the multiplex PCR reads. The sample comprises fewer than 150,000 distinct CDR3 sequences, approximately 66% of which are singletons, and 15% to 20% rests with the top ten. Sequencing input: lung tumor tissue. The receptors stem from a man in his 60s with small cell lung cancer. The CDR3 runs from the conserved cysteine through the conserved F or W. Fields, in order: V gene, clone size, CDR3 protein. Clone size, where shown, is once, few, many, or a class for clones that have expanded.

TRBV30	-	CAWSVRQDSGRYGYTF
TRBV6-1	-	CASNEARQNSPLHF
TRBV13	few	CASSQRVGFGKHTEAFF
TRBV28	-	CATGTSGFYEQYF
TRBV30	-	CASTTGGTSGANVLTF
TRBV4-2	-	CASSQDLRSGIGSYNEQFF
TRBV7-6	-	CASSHEGGDLFF
TRBV20-1	few	CSAYSEKLFF
TRBV6-1	-	CASSVVREGTEYF
TRBV29-1	once	CSAMIAGVTGELFF
TRBV11-2	-	CTSSLSWEDEQFF
TRBV5-1	-	CASSSGGGLNTEAFF
TRBV12-3/TRBV12-4	-	CASSLLLVGVNEQFF
TRBV10-3	medium-sized	CAISDSDRRGDGYTF
TRBV11-2	-	CASSLAAGTSHNEQFF
TRBV6-1	-	CASSQLAGGKNEQFF
TRBV5-6	-	CASSLIAGGGYNEQFF
TRBV20-1	many	CSARSDPEQFF
TRBV6-6	-	CASSGGQVRMNEQFF
TRBV4-2	-	CASSQLKRGGTEAFF
TRBV29-1	few	CSGGRGLVNTEAFF
TRBV11-2	-	CDSSLELEGASYNEQLF
TRBV5-1	many	CASSREGTQYF
TRBV12-3/TRBV12-4	-	CASSPPGGGNNEQFF
TRBV20-1	-	CCARLASADAQYF
TRBV6-1	few	CASTALSGRAYNEQFF
TRBV11-3	-	CASSKRDLTDTQYF
TRBV5-6	-	CAGSFRERRTGAAFF
TRBV20-1	-	CSDRRTSHMDTQYF
TRBV6-1	-	CANSSVGDKQYF
TRBV4-2	-	CASKLAGDDDGGMFF
TRBV4-1	many	CASSQDGGLRNEQFF
TRBV12-3/TRBV12-4	-	CASTPKSNSGKLFF
TRBV6-5	-	CASSYSFGQVHEQYF
TRBV12-3/TRBV12-4	many	CASSFLDVTDTQYF
TRBV20-1	few	CSADRDRDNEQYF
TRBV12-3/TRBV12-4	few	CASSFSGGSYNEQFF
TRBV11-2	-	CANSFGSRVTTGTQYF
TRBV28	once	CASSSVPQLGATF
TRBV20-1	-	CCARDWRGDYNEQFF
TRBV10-3	-	CAISSLAGHYNEQFF
TRBV6-6	-	CASSFPGQRATGNKQFF
TRBV6-1	-	CASTAIPGQGGGCVPDTQHF
TRBV14	few	CASSRDGREKLFF
TRBV5-4	-	CASSLVGIGLPELQQFF
TRBV11-2	-	CASSLNFFSGNRSYEQYF
TRBV11-2	-	CASSFSLTGELFF
TRBV12-3/TRBV12-4	many	CASSFQGRYGYTF
TRBV20-1	many	CSASNRGGVGQFF
TRBV4-2	-	CASSQDPMANTRELFF
TRBV28	-	CASSQRTGYTGELFF
TRBV20-1	-	CSAIAPGQGWDIQYF
TRBV10-3	-	CAISRDWGETQYF
TRBV20-1	-	CSDRRGTGSSYNAPLQF